This T cell receptor beta chain was captured by sequencing in a study of T cells in Graves' hyperthyroidism and ophthalmopathy. Study in general: Peripheral blood collection took place at initial diagnosis, before any treatment.

TCR beta CDR3 sequences were amplified from RNA transcripts. First-round RT-PCR of the TCR CDR3 relied on the HTBI primer set. A single record per CDR3 protein comes from TCRdb applying MiXCR to the multiplex PCR reads. Here the sample spans 95,000 to 110,000 distinct CDR3 sequences, 40% to 50% being singletons. This clonotype was found many times. With 3 bases removed from V and 1 base from J, the gap between germline ends came to 6 bases. Germline CDR1 reads DFQATT; CDR2 reads SNEGSKA (reference sequence). The CDR3 contains 12 residues. The chain uses TRBV20-1 and TRBJ1-1; TRBD1 might be the D (5 bases). Specimen: blood. This TCR was sampled from a man aged 35 to 55 with Graves' hyperthyroidism. DNA for the CDR3: TGCAGTGCTAGCAGGGAGAACACTGAAGCTTTCTTT. It encodes CSASRENTEAFF.